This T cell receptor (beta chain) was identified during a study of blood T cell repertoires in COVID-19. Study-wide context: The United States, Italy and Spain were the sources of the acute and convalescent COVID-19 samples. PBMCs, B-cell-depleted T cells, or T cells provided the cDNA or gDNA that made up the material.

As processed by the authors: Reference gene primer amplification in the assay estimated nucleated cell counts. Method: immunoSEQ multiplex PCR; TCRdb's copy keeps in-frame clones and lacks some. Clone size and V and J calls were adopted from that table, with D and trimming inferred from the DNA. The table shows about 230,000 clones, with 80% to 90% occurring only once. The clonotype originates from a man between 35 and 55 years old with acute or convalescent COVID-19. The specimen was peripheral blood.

CDR3 in amino acids: CASSLERGPEAFF. The CDR3 region has the DNA TGTGCCAGCAGCTTAGAAAGGGGCCCTGAAGCTTTCTTT. The chain links TRBV11-3 to TRBJ1-1; D is perhaps TRBD1 (5 bases). Germline CDR1 and CDR2: SGHNT and YENEEA. The CDR3 has 13 amino acids. Trimming removed 0 bases at V and 6 bases at J, with 8 bases between. Full variable domain (remainder filled in from reference TRBV11-3 and TRBJ1-1): EAGVVQSPRYKIIEKKQPVAFWCNPISGHNTLYWYLQNLGQGPELLIRYENEEAVDDSQLPKDRFSAERLKGVDSTLKIQPAELGDSAVYLCASSLERGPEAFFGQGTRLTVV.